Listed below are T cell receptor beta chains from one sample, sequenced in a study of blood T cells in healthy people across ages. Each CDR3 protein is one row after TCRdb ran MiXCR on the 5' RACE reads. Among 650,000 to 800,000 distinct CDR3 sequences, 45% to 60% were seen once, and the ten largest hold around an eighth. Sequencing used blood. The receptors originated from an elderly woman in good health. The CDR3 runs from the conserved cysteine through the conserved F or W. D genes are given only for firm matches. Size is stated for part of the rows, as once, few or many counts, or as a class when the clone is expanded.

j_call d_call clone_size v_call cdr3_nt cdr3_aa
TRBJ2-1 TRBD1 many TRBV11-1 TGTGCCAGCAGCCTAGGACAGGGCGATGAGCAGTTCTTC CASSLGQGDEQFF
TRBJ1-6 TRBD1 few TRBV7-9 TGTGCCAGCAGGGCTAACGCAGGGGGTTCGAGATCACCCCTCCACTTT CASRANAGGSRSPLHF
TRBJ2-3 TRBD1 many TRBV7-2 TGTGCCAGCACCCGACAGGGGGCCTACACAGATACGCAGTATTTT CASTRQGAYTDTQYF
TRBJ2-7 NA NA TRBV10-3 TGTGCCATCAGTGACTTGTTGCAGGGCCGTTACGAGCAGTACTTC CAISDLLQGRYEQYF
TRBJ2-2 NA NA TRBV12-3/TRBV12-4 TGTGCCAGCAGTACTTGGGGGGCTGGGCCCGGGGAGCTGTTTTTT CASSTWGAGPGELFF
TRBJ2-1 NA few TRBV5-1 TGCGCCAGCAGCTCAGCCTACGTGTGGGGGCAAGGGGGCTCCTACAATGAGCAGTTCTTC CASSSAYVWGQGGSYNEQFF
TRBJ2-5 NA NA TRBV21-1 TGTGCCAGCAGCAACGAACAGATCCAAGAGACCCAGTACTTC CASSNEQIQETQYF
TRBJ2-4 TRBD1 many TRBV7-2 TGTGCCAGCACTATGACAGGGGCCAAAAACATTCAGTACTTC CASTMTGAKNIQYF
TRBJ2-1 NA many TRBV30 TGTGCCTGGAGGGTGGGCGGGACCGTTTACAATGAGCAGTTCTTC CAWRVGGTVYNEQFF
TRBJ2-7 NA NA TRBV3-1 TGTGCCAACAGCCCTACTATCAGCTCCTACGAGCAGTACTTC CANSPTISSYEQYF
TRBJ1-5 TRBD1 NA TRBV30 TGTGCCTGGACCCGGACAGGGCTCAATCAGCCCCAGCATTTT CAWTRTGLNQPQHF
TRBJ2-1 TRBD2 once TRBV7-3 TGTGCCAGCAGCTCCGGGGGGGCAGGTGGGAATGAGCAGTTCTTC CASSSGGAGGNEQFF
TRBJ2-7 NA few TRBV10-3 TGTGCCATCAGTGAGCCGACGGGACATAGCTCCTACAATGAGCAGTACTTC CAISEPTGHSSYNEQYF
TRBJ1-2 NA NA TRBV12-3/TRBV12-4 TGTGCCAGCAGCCCTGGCCCCTCGGGCCACACCTTC CASSPGPSGHTF
TRBJ2-1 NA NA TRBV20-1 TGCAGTGCTAGTCTTGGACGCAATGAGCAGTTCTTC CSASLGRNEQFF
TRBJ2-1 TRBD2 NA TRBV9 TGTGCCAGCAACCCTAGTCCCAGCGGGAGTTTCAGCTCCTACAATGAGCAGTTCTTC CASNPSPSGSFSSYNEQFF
TRBJ1-2 TRBD1 NA TRBV27 TGTGCCAGCAGTTTACGCCCGACAGGGAACATTGGCTACACCTTC CASSLRPTGNIGYTF
TRBJ2-7 NA NA TRBV20-1 TGCAGTGCTACCCCCCGGTCCGAGCAGTACTTC CSATPRSEQYF
TRBJ2-3 NA NA TRBV12-3/TRBV12-4 TGTGCCAGCAGTTTAGGAGCTTCTAGCACAGCTACGCAGTATTTT CASSLGASSTATQYF
TRBJ2-4 NA NA TRBV29-1 TGCAGCGTCGGTGGGGGGGCTGATCAAAACATTCAGTACTTC CSVGGGADQNIQYF
TRBJ1-5 NA NA TRBV24-1 TGTGCCACCAGGGGGGATGATAGCAATCAGCCCCAGCATTTT CATRGDDSNQPQHF
TRBJ2-5 NA NA TRBV27 TGTGCCAGCAGTTTAGGGTCCTACCAAGAGACCCAGTACTTC CASSLGSYQETQYF
TRBJ1-5 TRBD1 few TRBV2 TGTGCCAGCAAAATTGGACAGGGGCAAAATCAGCCCCAGCATTTT CASKIGQGQNQPQHF
TRBJ2-5 NA NA TRBV20-1 TGCAGTGCTAGGTTCATGGGAGCGGAGACCCAGTACTTC CSARFMGAETQYF
TRBJ2-1 TRBD2 NA TRBV10-3 TGTGCCTCCACCGGGACTAGAGATAATGGGCAGTTCTTC CASTGTRDNGQFF
TRBJ2-7 TRBD2 NA TRBV25-1 TGTGCCAGCATTGCGGGAGGACTCTACGAGCAGTACTTC CASIAGGLYEQYF
TRBJ2-1 NA NA TRBV21-1 TGTGCCAGCAGCACACTAGCGGGGGGCCCATACAATGAGCAGTTCTTC CASSTLAGGPYNEQFF
TRBJ2-3 NA medium-sized TRBV7-9 TGTGCCAGCAGCCCCTCGACAGGATGGGGCACAGATACGCAGTATTTT CASSPSTGWGTDTQYF
TRBJ2-2 TRBD1 NA TRBV9 TGTGCCAGCAGCGTGCAGGGGGCTTTCGGGGAGCTGTTTTTT CASSVQGAFGELFF
TRBJ2-2 NA NA TRBV7-9 TGTGCCAGCTCAACGGCCCACACTATCATCGACACCGGGGAGCTGTTTTTT CASSTAHTIIDTGELFF
TRBJ1-1 NA NA TRBV30 TGTGCCTGGACAACCAGCGTTTTTCGGAACACTGAAGCTTTCTTT CAWTTSVFRNTEAFF
TRBJ2-5 NA NA TRBV28 TGTGCCAGCAGTACTCTAGCCAGCATGGAGCAGTACTTC CASSTLASMEQYF
TRBJ1-1 NA NA TRBV5-1 TGCGCCAGCAGCCTCGACAGTATGAACACTGAAGCTTTCTTT CASSLDSMNTEAFF
TRBJ2-3 TRBD2 NA TRBV20-1 TGCAGTGTTCCCCCCGGACTAGCGGGCACAGATACGCAGTATTTT CSVPPGLAGTDTQYF
TRBJ2-1 TRBD1 NA TRBV7-2 TGTGCCAGCAGACCCCCCGGGACAGGGGCCTATTACAATGAGCAGTTCTTC CASRPPGTGAYYNEQFF
TRBJ1-5 TRBD1 NA TRBV4-1 TGCGCCAGCAGCCAAACCGGGACAGGGATAGGTCAGCCCCAGCATTTT CASSQTGTGIGQPQHF
TRBJ2-1 NA NA TRBV20-1 TGCAGTGCTAGAGCGGATGCGCAGATCTCCTACAATGAGCAGTTCTTC CSARADAQISYNEQFF
TRBJ2-1 NA NA TRBV7-3 TGTGCCAGCAGCTCTCCTGGCCACAATGAGCAGTTCTTC CASSSPGHNEQFF
TRBJ1-2 TRBD1 many TRBV7-9 TGTGCCAGCAGCCTCGGGACAGGCGGTGGCTACACCTTC CASSLGTGGGYTF
TRBJ2-1 NA many TRBV7-2 TGTGCCAGCAGCCGGCCCACTAGGATACGAGACAATGAGCAGTTCTTC CASSRPTRIRDNEQFF
TRBJ2-7 NA many TRBV7-2 TGTGCCAGCAGCTTAGGCGCCGGGACCGGGACCTACGAGCAGTACTTC CASSLGAGTGTYEQYF
TRBJ2-3 NA once TRBV7-8 TGTGCCAGCAGCTTAGAGGTCGGTCTAGGGTTGCAGTATTTT CASSLEVGLGLQYF
TRBJ2-5 NA few TRBV12-3/TRBV12-4 TGTGCCAGCAGTTTAGCGCCTGGGGGAATCCAAGAGACCCAGTACTTC CASSLAPGGIQETQYF
TRBJ2-1 NA once TRBV28 TGTGCCAGCCGACAGGTGCGCAATGAGCAGTTCTTC CASRQVRNEQFF